Listed here are 23 T cell receptor beta chains from one sample, sequenced in a study of response to subunit inactivated influenza vaccine. TCRdb passed the RT-PCR reads through MiXCR, listing each CDR3 protein once. The sample records roughly 520,000 distinct CDR3 sequences, about 25% being singletons. Sequencing was performed on CD4+ T cells sorted from PBMCs, taken roughly 5 days after vaccination. The receptors were sampled from a man aged 45 to 65 who received an inactivated influenza vaccine.

The chain uses TRBV20-1 and TRBJ2-1, with 10 bases that match TRBD2. The CDR3 loop spans 15 amino acids. Losses at the gene ends were 6 bases for V and 9 bases for J; bases not matched to a gene: 14. Germline CDR1 and CDR2: DFQATT and SNEGSKA (reference sequence). CDR3: CSAPVAGGPSGEQFF. CDR3 nucleotide sequence: TGCAGTGCACCGGTAGCGGGGGGCCCCTCCGGTGAGCAGTTCTTC.

This clonotype was seen a few times. The chain couples TRBV6-2 or TRBV6-3 to TRBJ1-1; D is unclear. CDR3 length: 13 amino acids. Germline CDR1 reads MNHEY; CDR2 reads SVGEGT. Trimming removed 2 bases at V and 4 bases at J, with 8 bases between. The CDR3 loop is CASSYRRITEAFF. CDR3 sequence (DNA): TGTGCCAGCAGTTACAGAAGAATCACTGAAGCTTTCTTT.

This clonotype has just a few counts. V usage is TRBV10-2 and J usage is TRBJ2-1; TRBD2 aligns across 13 bases. J was trimmed by 9 bases and V by 6 bases; bases with no gene match: 8. The CDR3 is 15 residues long. Germline loops: CDR1 WSHSY, CDR2 SAAADI. Here the CDR3 reads CASRVLAGGPGEQFF. DNA of the CDR3: TGCGCCAGCAGAGTACTAGCGGGGGGGCCGGGTGAGCAGTTCTTC.

This clonotype has a handful of counts. Here the CDR3 reads CASSLDGGTISTDTQYF. The CDR3 coding sequence is TGTGCCAGCAGCTTAGATGGGGGAACGATTAGCACAGATACGCAGTATTTT. This chain joins TRBV11-2 and TRBJ2-3, with D possibly called TRBD1 or TRBD2 (5 bases each). Trimming stripped 0 bases from V and 0 bases from J, with 13 bases between. The V gene's germline CDR1 is SGHAT and CDR2 FQNNGV. CDR3 length: 17 amino acids.

The sample holds one count of this clonotype. This sequence joins TRBV6-4 and TRBJ2-1; TRBD1 matches at 11 bases. CDR3 length: 15 residues. Germline V CDR1 and CDR2: MRHNA, SNTAGT. V lost 4 bases and J lost 9; bases outside the gene matches: 8. Here the CDR3 reads CASSVGQGVIGEQFF. In DNA, the CDR3 is TGTGCCAGCAGTGTGGGACAGGGGGTAATTGGTGAGCAGTTCTTC.

V and J are TRBV20-1 and TRBJ2-2, with 12 bases that match TRBD1. After removal of 4 bases from V and 6 bases from J, the junction contained 6 bases not matched to a gene. Germline-derived CDR1 and CDR2 are DFQATT and SNEGSKA (reference sequence). This CDR3 is 15 amino acids long. CDR3 bases: TGCAGTGCTACAACCGGGACAGGGGGCGCCGGGGAGCTGTTTTTT. Amino acid sequence: CSATTGTGGAGELFF.

This chain joins TRBV29-1 and TRBJ1-2, with D possibly TRBD1 on 6 matching bases. Germline V lookup: CDR1 SQVTM, CDR2 ANQGSEA. V lost 4 bases to trimming and J lost 7 bases, with 13 bases between them. This CDR3 has 12 amino acids. CDR3 residues: CSVVWGALGYTF. CDR3 nucleotide sequence: TGCAGCGTTGTGTGGGGGGCCCTTGGCTACACCTTC. Combining the CDR3 with reference TRBV29-1 and TRBJ1-2 gives the whole variable domain SAVISQKPSRDICQRGTSLTIQCQVDSQVTMMFWYRQQPGQSLTLIATANQGSEATYESGFVIDKFPISRPNLTFSTLTVSNMSPEDSSIYLCSVVWGALGYTFGSGTRLTVV.

About this clonotype: The junction differs from germline at one of its ends, possibly a read error. The chain joins TRBV20-1 to TRBJ2-5; D is perhaps TRBD1 (6 bases). The CDR3 is made up of 13 amino acids. Germline loops: CDR1 DFQATT, CDR2 SNEGSKA (reference sequence). The DNA of the CDR3 is TGCAATGCTAGAAAACAGGGTCGCGAGACCCAGTACTTC. This encodes CNARKQGRETQYF.

This chain joins TRBV5-1 and TRBJ2-7; TRBD2 agrees at 14 bases. Germline CDR1 reads SGHRS; CDR2 reads YFSETQ. The junction had 9 bases not matched to a gene; V was cut back by 4 bases and J by 12 bases. The CDR3 totals 14 residues. CDR3 protein: CASSPAGTSGSRYF. The CDR3 DNA sequence: TGCGCCAGCAGCCCGGCTGGGACTAGCGGGAGTCGGTACTTC.

This clonotype was seen more than once but under ten times. The V call is TRBV7-2, the J call TRBJ2-5, with 10 nucleotides matching TRBD2. Germline trimming cut 1 base from V and 4 bases from J; bases unmatched to any gene: 6. CDR3 length equals 16 residues. The V gene's germline CDR1 is SGHTA and CDR2 FQGNSA. The chain's CDR3 is CASSLVSLAGVETQYF. The CDR3 DNA is TGTGCCAGCAGCTTAGTTTCGCTAGCGGGAGTAGAGACCCAGTACTTC.

There are a few counts of this clonotype. The gene calls are TRBV5-1 and TRBJ2-1, with 7 bases that match TRBD1. CDR3 length: 15 amino acids. Looked up from germline, CDR1 is SGHRS and CDR2 is YFSETQ. V lost 4 bases and J lost 3; bases outside the gene matches: 7. The CDR3 DNA reads TGCGCCAGCAGCCTCGGACAGGAGCGCTACAATGAGCAGTTCTTC. This codes for CASSLGQERYNEQFF.

This clonotype occurred a few times. The J gene is TRBJ2-6, the V gene TRBV4-3; D is uncertain. The CDR3 is made up of 17 amino acids. Per germline, CDR1 LGHNA and CDR2 YSLEER. Trimming removed 0 bases at V and 3 bases at J, with 12 bases between. The CDR3 nucleotides read TGCGCCAGCAGCCAAGATGGGTTGGGGTTTGGGGCCAACGTCCTGACTTTC. Amino acids: CASSQDGLGFGANVLTF.

The chain uses TRBV12-3 or TRBV12-4 and TRBJ2-4; no clear D gene. Trimming removed 8 bases at V and 5 bases at J, with 7 bases between. The CDR3 has 11 residues. Written as DNA, the CDR3 is TGTGCCAGCTCCGCAGAAAACATTCAGTACTTC. Amino acid sequence: CASSAENIQYF.

At least ten counts were recorded for this clonotype. The rearrangement links TRBV20-1 to TRBJ2-7, with a weak D call TRBD1 (5 bases). Germline CDR1 DFQATT, CDR2 SNEGSKA (reference sequence). The CDR3 totals 15 residues. V lost 1 base and J 2 bases, leaving 15 bases between the germline ends. The CDR3 DNA reads TGCAGTGCTAGAGCGTACAGGACGGAGACCTACGAGCAGTACTTC. Protein sequence: CSARAYRTETYEQYF.

CDR3 residues: CASSGARGVGSDTQYF. Written as DNA, the CDR3 is TGTGCCAGCAGCGGTGCTAGGGGGGTTGGGTCAGATACGCAGTATTTT. The chain uses TRBV6-2 or TRBV6-3 and TRBJ2-3; D may match TRBD1 or TRBD2 (6 bases each). The CDR3 spans 16 residues. V was clipped by 6 bases and J by 4 bases, with 20 bases between them. Germline V gene lookup returns CDR1 MNHEY and CDR2 SVGEGT.

CDR3 sequence reads: CASSPAMTSTGELFF. The CDR3 DNA reads TGTGCCAGCAGCCCGGCCATGACTAGTACCGGGGAGCTGTTTTTT. The chain has TRBV4-2 and TRBJ2-2; D possibly corresponds to TRBD2 (6 bases). The CDR3 sequence is 15 residues long. V lost 4 bases to trimming and J lost 5 bases, with 14 bases between them. Per the germline V gene, CDR1 is LGHNA and CDR2 is YNFKEQ.

CDR3 amino acids: CASSELGVETQYF. The CDR3 nucleotides are TGTGCCAGCAGTGAACTGGGAGTCGAGACCCAGTACTTC. The rearrangement uses TRBV25-1 and TRBJ2-5; a weak D match, TRBD2 (5 bases). CDR1 MGHDK and CDR2 SYGVNS come from the germline V gene. V was shortened by 2 bases and J by 5 bases, with 9 bases between the two germline ends. This CDR3 spans 13 amino acids.

This clonotype has just a few counts. The J gene is TRBJ2-1, the V gene TRBV5-5, with TRBD1 identical over 7 bases. This CDR3 spans 16 amino acids. Germline V lookup: CDR1 SGHKS, CDR2 YYEKEE (reference sequence). J gave up 10 bases and V 2 bases, and 15 bases lay outside the gene matches. CDR3 sequence (DNA): TGTGCCAGCAGCTTCCGACAGGGTATCCGACCGGGGGAGCAGTTCTTC. Translation gives CASSFRQGIRPGEQFF.

The chain joins TRBV20-1 to TRBJ2-7; TRBD2 agrees at 11 bases. The CDR3 is 13 amino acids. The V and J ends lost 6 bases and 3 bases, in that order; junction bases with no gene match: 4. The germline gives CDR1 DFQATT, CDR2 SNEGSKA (reference sequence). The CDR3 is CSAETSGNYEQYF. CDR3 coding DNA: TGCAGTGCCGAGACTAGCGGGAACTACGAGCAGTACTTC.

The chain carries TRBV5-5 and TRBJ1-5; D is uncertain. The CDR3 has 15 amino acids. Trimming removed 0 bases from V and 0 bases from J, with 7 bases in between. Germline CDR1 and CDR2: SGHKS and YYEKEE (reference sequence). The chain's CDR3 is CASSLDSFSNQPQHF. The CDR3 DNA reads as TGTGCCAGCAGCTTGGACAGCTTTAGCAATCAGCCCCAGCATTTT. The entire variable domain, with the rest obtained from reference TRBV5-5 and TRBJ1-5, is as follows: DAGVTQSPTHLIKTRGQQVTLRCSPISGHKSVSWYQQVLGQGPQFIFQYYEKEERGRGNFPDRFSARQFPNYSSELNVNALLLGDSALYLCASSLDSFSNQPQHFGDGTRLSIL.

V and J are TRBV11-2 and TRBJ2-7, with D hard to call. Germline assignment: CDR1 SGHAT and CDR2 FQNNGV. V was shortened by 0 bases and J by 0 bases, with 3 bases between the two germline ends. The CDR3 runs 13 residues. CDR3 sequence: CASSLESSYEQYF. In DNA, the CDR3 is TGTGCCAGCAGCTTAGAGAGCTCCTACGAGCAGTACTTC.

This chain connects TRBV20-1 to TRBJ2-5, with 11 bases fitting TRBD2. Trimming took 7 bases from V and 2 from J; bases not matched to a gene: 6. The germline CDR1 and CDR2 sequences are DFQATT and SNEGSKA (reference sequence). This CDR3 has 14 amino acids. The CDR3 bases are TGCAGTGTCGCGACTAGCGGGGTACAAGAGACCCAGTACTTC. This encodes CSVATSGVQETQYF.

There are a few counts of this clonotype. The chain couples TRBV5-1 to TRBJ2-2, with 14 bases that match TRBD2. CDR3 length equals 19 residues. Losses at the gene ends were 2 bases for V and 5 bases for J; bases not matched to a gene: 11. Germline V gene data show CDR1 as SGHRS and CDR2 as YFSETQ. For the CDR3, the DNA is TGCGCCAGCAGCTTCGGACTAGCGGGGGGCCGCTTAGGGACCGGGGAGCTGTTTTTT. Its protein product is CASSFGLAGGRLGTGELFF.